These T cell receptor beta chains were read from a single sample in a study of identical twins. TCRdb analysed the 5' RACE reads with MiXCR anew, one entry per CDR3 protein. Of approximately 600,000 distinct CDR3 sequences listed, 9.6% are singletons. This sample was shared with a second study, whose subject was yellow fever vaccine responses in identical twins.

What was sequenced was PBMCs. The receptors derive from a woman under 30 in good health. The CDR3 runs from the conserved cysteine through the conserved F or W. D genes are given only for firm matches. The listing skips clone size in some rows; elsewhere it reads once, few, many or a size class.

J: TRBJ2-7; size: many; D: .; V: TRBV29-1; DNA: TGCAGCGCCAAGGGCCGACCTAGCGAGCAGTACTTC; CDR3: CSAKGRPSEQYF
J: TRBJ2-3; size: many; D: .; V: TRBV11-1; DNA: TGTGCCAGCAGTCTCGCGGGATACGGTGAGACACACACAGATACGCAGTATTTT; CDR3: CASSLAGYGETHTDTQYF
J: TRBJ2-1; size: .; D: .; V: TRBV24-1; DNA: TGTGCCACCAGTGACAAAACGGCCTGGAGACCCTACAATGAGCAGTTCTTC; CDR3: CATSDKTAWRPYNEQFF
J: TRBJ2-1; size: few; D: .; V: TRBV2; DNA: TGTGCCAGCAGTCTCACTACGGATGGTATTGAGCAGTTCTTC; CDR3: CASSLTTDGIEQFF
J: TRBJ2-1; size: few; D: TRBD2; V: TRBV11-1; DNA: TGTGCCAGCAGCCCGGGACTAGCGGGGGGCGAGAGCTCCTACAATGAGCAGTTCTTC; CDR3: CASSPGLAGGESSYNEQFF
J: TRBJ2-3; size: .; D: TRBD1; V: TRBV6-1; DNA: TGTGCCAGCAGCCCGGACAGGGCGAGCACAGATACGCAGTATTTT; CDR3: CASSPDRASTDTQYF
J: TRBJ2-2; size: few; D: TRBD1; V: TRBV12-3/TRBV12-4; DNA: TGTGCCAGCACCAACCGACAGGGTCGAACCGGGGAGCTGTTTTTT; CDR3: CASTNRQGRTGELFF
J: TRBJ2-5; size: few; D: TRBD1; V: TRBV6-2/TRBV6-3; DNA: TGTGCCAGCAGTACCCCGATAAACAGGGGGCGCATCCAAGAGACCCAGTACTTC; CDR3: CASSTPINRGRIQETQYF
J: TRBJ2-1; size: .; D: .; V: TRBV12-3/TRBV12-4; DNA: TGTGCCAGCAGTCAAGACACCGCAAGAAACTACAATGAGCAGTTCTTC; CDR3: CASSQDTARNYNEQFF
J: TRBJ2-7; size: .; D: .; V: TRBV20-1; DNA: TGCAGTGCTAGAGATGGGGTCGAGCAGTACTTC; CDR3: CSARDGVEQYF
J: TRBJ2-7; size: many; D: .; V: TRBV10-3; DNA: TGTGCCATCAGTGAGGACACCTACGAGCAGTACTTC; CDR3: CAISEDTYEQYF
J: TRBJ2-3; size: .; D: .; V: TRBV2; DNA: TGTGCCAGCAGTGAATTGGGGGCCACAGATACGCAGTATTTT; CDR3: CASSELGATDTQYF
J: TRBJ2-5; size: many; D: .; V: TRBV4-3; DNA: TGCGCCAGCAGCCAGGAATGGGACTACCAAGAGACCCAGTACTTC; CDR3: CASSQEWDYQETQYF
J: TRBJ2-2; size: .; D: .; V: TRBV15; DNA: TGTGCCACCAGCAGAGATCCTCGGGAGTGGGGCACCGGGGAGCTGTTTTTT; CDR3: CATSRDPREWGTGELFF
J: TRBJ2-1; size: many; D: TRBD2; V: TRBV4-3; DNA: TGCGCCAGCAGCCAAGATCACCTAGCGGGAGGGAAAACGCAGTTCTTC; CDR3: CASSQDHLAGGKTQFF
J: TRBJ2-1; size: .; D: .; V: TRBV28; DNA: TGTGCCAGCAGGACACAGGGTTTCAGCCTCAATGAGCAGTTCTTC; CDR3: CASRTQGFSLNEQFF
J: TRBJ2-5; size: few; D: .; V: TRBV7-2; DNA: TGTGCCAGCAGCCGAGTAGAAGACCAAGAGACCCAGTACTTC; CDR3: CASSRVEDQETQYF
J: TRBJ2-2; size: many; D: .; V: TRBV10-3; DNA: TGTGCCATCGGGGCTTCGAACACCGGGGAGCTGTTTTTT; CDR3: CAIGASNTGELFF
J: TRBJ1-2; size: few; D: TRBD1; V: TRBV20-1; DNA: TGCAGTGCTAGAGATCCCAACCAGGGACAGGGGGCGGCCGGGGGCTATGGCTACACCTTC; CDR3: CSARDPNQGQGAAGGYGYTF
J: TRBJ2-5; size: few; D: .; V: TRBV20-1; DNA: TGCAGTGCTCCCGGGACAAACCAAGAGACCCAGTACTTC; CDR3: CSAPGTNQETQYF
J: TRBJ2-1; size: few; D: TRBD2; V: TRBV4-3; DNA: TGCGCCAGCGGCGTGGGGAGGGTCAATGAGCAGTTCTTC; CDR3: CASGVGRVNEQFF
J: TRBJ2-7; size: many; D: .; V: TRBV2; DNA: TGTGCCAGCAGTGATAACGGGGGCACCTACGAGCAGTACTTC; CDR3: CASSDNGGTYEQYF
J: TRBJ2-7; size: .; D: TRBD1; V: TRBV6-1; DNA: TGTGCCAGCAGTGACGGGACAGGGTCCCACGAGCAGTACTTC; CDR3: CASSDGTGSHEQYF
J: TRBJ2-7; size: .; D: .; V: TRBV29-1; DNA: TGCAGCGTTGAAGAGGGGACCCCCTACGAGCAGTACTTC; CDR3: CSVEEGTPYEQYF
J: TRBJ2-2; size: .; D: TRBD2; V: TRBV4-3; DNA: TGCGCCAGCAGCCAAGATCGCGGGACTAGCGGGGTTTCCGGGGAGCTGTTTTTT; CDR3: CASSQDRGTSGVSGELFF
J: TRBJ2-5; size: many; D: .; V: TRBV11-2; DNA: TGTGCCAGCAGCCCAAAAGCCCGGGGGGAGACCCAGTACTTC; CDR3: CASSPKARGETQYF
J: TRBJ2-3; size: .; D: TRBD1; V: TRBV2; DNA: TGTGCCAGCAGTGTTCGGCAGGGGGACAACACAGATACGCAGTATTTT; CDR3: CASSVRQGDNTDTQYF
J: TRBJ2-1; size: once; D: .; V: TRBV6-5; DNA: TGTGCCAGCAGTTACGACGGAACCCGCAATGAGCAGTTCTTC; CDR3: CASSYDGTRNEQFF
J: TRBJ1-2; size: few; D: .; V: TRBV6-5; DNA: TGTGCCAGCACGGGGGGCTTGGGCTACACCTTC; CDR3: CASTGGLGYTF
J: TRBJ1-5; size: .; D: .; V: TRBV11-2; DNA: TGTGCCAGCAGCTTAGATGGACAGATCAATCAGCCCCAGCATTTT; CDR3: CASSLDGQINQPQHF
J: TRBJ2-7; size: .; D: TRBD1; V: TRBV7-6; DNA: TGTGCCAGCTCCAGGGGGCGGATCTACGAGCAGTACTTC; CDR3: CASSRGRIYEQYF
J: TRBJ2-1; size: few; D: TRBD2; V: TRBV13; DNA: TGTGCCAGCAGCCCCAGGGTAGTGACTAGCGGAAACAATGAGCAGTTCTTC; CDR3: CASSPRVVTSGNNEQFF
J: TRBJ1-2; size: .; D: .; V: TRBV9; DNA: TGTGCCAGCAGATCCGGGGAGGCTAACTATGGCTACACCTTC; CDR3: CASRSGEANYGYTF
J: TRBJ2-1; size: few; D: .; V: TRBV15; DNA: TGTGCCACCAGCAGAGCCCTGAATACCCAGGAGCAGTTCTTC; CDR3: CATSRALNTQEQFF
J: TRBJ2-2; size: .; D: TRBD2; V: TRBV29-1; DNA: TGCAGCGTTCCCTTTGGCGGGGGTAGAGGCGGGGAGCTGTTTTTT; CDR3: CSVPFGGGRGGELFF
J: TRBJ2-6; size: once; D: .; V: TRBV7-2; DNA: TGTACCAGCAGGGACTCTGGGGCCAACGTCCTGACTTTC; CDR3: CTSRDSGANVLTF
J: TRBJ2-7; size: .; D: .; V: TRBV20-1; DNA: TGCAGTGCTAGAGATCTAAACAGGGTTGTCTACGAGCAGTACTTC; CDR3: CSARDLNRVVYEQYF
J: TRBJ2-5; size: .; D: TRBD2; V: TRBV7-2; DNA: TGTGCCAGCAGCTCGCGGGGGGGCCTTGAGACCCAGTACTTC; CDR3: CASSSRGGLETQYF
J: TRBJ2-1; size: .; D: .; V: TRBV28; DNA: TGTGCCAGCACGACCCACGCTGAGCAGTTCTTC; CDR3: CASTTHAEQFF
J: TRBJ2-5; size: .; D: .; V: TRBV2; DNA: TGTGCATGGAGTGAACGGGACGGGCAAGAGACCCAGTACTTC; CDR3: CAWSERDGQETQYF
J: TRBJ2-3; size: .; D: .; V: TRBV12-3/TRBV12-4; DNA: TGTGCCAGCAGACCCACAGGGAAGAGAAGCACAGATACGCAGTATTTT; CDR3: CASRPTGKRSTDTQYF
J: TRBJ2-1; size: few; D: .; V: TRBV12-3/TRBV12-4; DNA: TGTGCCAGCAGTCTGAGGGGGAGGGAGGCCTACAATGAGCAGTTCTTC; CDR3: CASSLRGREAYNEQFF
J: TRBJ2-5; size: many; D: TRBD1; V: TRBV29-1; DNA: TGCAGCGTACCCCCCGGGACAGGAGTGCAAGAGACCCAGTACTTC; CDR3: CSVPPGTGVQETQYF
J: TRBJ2-6; size: few; D: TRBD1; V: TRBV20-1; DNA: TGCAGTGCTACCCCAGGGACAGTTTTTACTGGGGCCAACGTCCTGACTTTC; CDR3: CSATPGTVFTGANVLTF